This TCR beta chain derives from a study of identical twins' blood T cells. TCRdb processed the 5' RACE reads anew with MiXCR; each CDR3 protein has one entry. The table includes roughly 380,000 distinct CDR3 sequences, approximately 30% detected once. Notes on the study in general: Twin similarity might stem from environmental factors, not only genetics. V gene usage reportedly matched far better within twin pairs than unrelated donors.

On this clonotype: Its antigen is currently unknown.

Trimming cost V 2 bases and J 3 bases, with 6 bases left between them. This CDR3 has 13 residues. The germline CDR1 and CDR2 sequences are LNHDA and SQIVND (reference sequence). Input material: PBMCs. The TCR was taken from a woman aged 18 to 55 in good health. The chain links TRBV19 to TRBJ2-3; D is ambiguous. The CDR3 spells CASSIRQTDTQYF. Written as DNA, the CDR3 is TGTGCCAGTAGTATAAGGCAAACAGATACGCAGTATTTT. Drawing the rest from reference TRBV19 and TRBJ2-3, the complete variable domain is DGGITQSPKYLFRKEGQNVTLSCEQNLNHDAMYWYRQDPGQGLRLIYYSQIVNDFQKGDIAEGYSVSREKKESFPLTVTSAQKNPTAFYLCASSIRQTDTQYFGPGTRLTVL.